Below, 29 T cell receptor beta chains from the same sample are listed, as sequenced in a study of T cells in Graves' hyperthyroidism and ophthalmopathy. Using RNA transcripts as the source, TCR beta CDR3 regions were amplified. The HTBI primer set served for first-round RT-PCR of the TCR CDR3. TCRdb passed the multiplex PCR reads through MiXCR, listing each CDR3 protein once. The profile shows 640,000 or so distinct CDR3 sequences, around 15% of them singletons. Specimen: blood. Receptors were obtained from a woman aged 40 to 50 with Graves' ophthalmopathy.

This clonotype has ten or more counts. The CDR3 DNA reads as TGTGCCAGCAGCCGCCTGGTAAACGAGCAGTACTTC. Residues: CASSRLVNEQYF. The rearrangement links TRBV28 to TRBJ2-7; D is uncertain. V lost 6 bases, J lost 5 bases, and 11 bases lay in between. The CDR3 contains 12 residues. Germline loops: CDR1 MDHEN, CDR2 SYDVKM.

V gene TRBV15 combines with J gene TRBJ1-1; possibly TRBD1 for D (6 bases). V dropped 1 base and J dropped 2 bases, with 11 bases sitting between them. Germline CDR1 is LNHNV and CDR2 is YYDKDF (reference sequence). The CDR3 covers 15 residues. The CDR3 DNA is TGTGCCACCAGCAGAGGTGGGGGCTACAACACTGAAGCTTTCTTT. This gives the protein CATSRGGGYNTEAFF.

This clonotype was detected many times. V is TRBV18 and J is TRBJ2-5; D gene unclear. The V end lost 5 bases, the J end lost 0 bases, and 7 bases lay between the germline ends. The CDR3 runs to 13 residues. CDR1 KGHSH and CDR2 LQKENI come from the germline V gene. CDR3 in DNA: TGTGCCAGCTCAATAGGCGACCAAGAGACCCAGTACTTC. Protein product: CASSIGDQETQYF.

J is TRBJ2-3 and V is TRBV18; 7 bases align to TRBD2. Trimming removed 1 base from V and 4 bases from J; junction bases left unmatched: 2. The CDR3 is 14 residues long. Germline V gene sequence: CDR1 KGHSH, CDR2 LQKENI. CDR3 sequence reads: CASSPRGGADTQYF. Here the CDR3 DNA reads TGTGCCAGCTCACCACGGGGAGGGGCAGATACGCAGTATTTT.

This clonotype was seen ten or more times. V usage is TRBV6-2 or TRBV6-3 and J usage is TRBJ1-1; D not resolved. Trimming took off 5 bases at V and 2 bases at J, with 21 bases between the two ends. The CDR3 is 17 residues long. Per the germline V gene, CDR1 is MNHEY and CDR2 is SVGEGT. In DNA, the CDR3 is TGTGCCAGCAGTCCCCTGATCCCCAATGGAGGAAACACTGAAGCTTTCTTT. It translates to CASSPLIPNGGNTEAFF.

This clonotype was found many times. This chain joins TRBV12-3 or TRBV12-4 and TRBJ1-1; D is undetermined. The V and J ends lost 5 bases and 4 bases respectively, with 14 bases between them. There are 14 residues in the CDR3. This CDR3 reads CASSPTPGPTEAFF. The CDR3 bases are TGTGCCAGCAGTCCCACCCCGGGCCCCACTGAAGCTTTCTTT.

This clonotype was counted ten times or more. The chain uses TRBV9 and TRBJ2-3; D not certain. CDR3 length: 17 amino acids. V dropped 0 bases and J dropped 1 base, with 15 bases sitting between them. Germline V gene lookup returns CDR1 SGDLS and CDR2 YYNGEE. CDR3 coding DNA: TGTGCCAGCAGCGTAGCTCCCCTGGCCCTCGGCACAGATACGCAGTATTTT. Translated: CASSVAPLALGTDTQYF.

Ten or more counts support this clonotype. The chain couples TRBV28 to TRBJ2-5, with D maybe TRBD2 (7 bases). The CDR3 is 18 residues long. The germline gives CDR1 MDHEN, CDR2 SYDVKM. Trimming pared 1 base from V and 4 bases from J, leaving 22 bases between. The CDR3 here is CASSLSRSTIGGRETQYF. DNA for the CDR3: TGTGCCAGCAGTTTATCCCGCTCGACTATCGGGGGGCGAGAGACCCAGTACTTC.

This clonotype was seen many times. The CDR3, as DNA: TGTGCCAGCAGTGACCAGACAGAGGCCCTCCTCCACTTT. Its translation: CASSDQTEALLHF. J is TRBJ1-6 and V is TRBV6-1, with a tentative D call TRBD1 (5 bases). The germline V gene encodes CDR1 MNHNS and CDR2 SASEGT. V was cut by 3 bases and J by 15 bases, with 15 bases left in between. CDR3 length: 13 residues.

This clonotype was found many times. The chain carries TRBV9 and TRBJ2-7, with a weak D call TRBD2 (5 bases). The V gene lost 2 bases and the J gene lost 5 bases, with 11 bases spanning the gap. CDR1 and CDR2 from the germline V gene are SGDLS and YYNGEE. The length of the CDR3 is 13 residues. The CDR3 loop reads CASSVGISNEQYF. Written as DNA, the CDR3 is TGTGCCAGCAGCGTCGGGATCTCGAACGAGCAGTACTTC.

There are many counts of this clonotype. The chain is built from TRBV20-1 and TRBJ2-5; D not certain. The CDR3 is 14 amino acids. Germline values: CDR1 DFQATT, CDR2 SNEGSKA (reference sequence). V lost 1 base and J 1 base, leaving 10 bases between the germline ends. CDR3 protein: CSARAYSTQETQYF. In DNA, the CDR3 is TGCAGTGCTAGAGCTTACAGCACCCAAGAGACCCAGTACTTC.

The gene calls are TRBV30 and TRBJ2-2; maybe TRBD2 (5 bases). CDR1 GTSNPN and CDR2 SVGIG come from the germline V gene (reference sequence). The CDR3 covers 16 residues. V was cut by 0 bases and J by 6 bases, with 17 bases left in between. CDR3 sequence: CAWSVMGALKAGELFF. Written as DNA, the CDR3 is TGTGCCTGGAGTGTAATGGGAGCTCTGAAGGCCGGGGAGCTGTTTTTT.

This clonotype has ten or more counts. CDR3 amino acids: CASSLAPTVSTF. The CDR3 bases are TGTGCCAGCAGCTTAGCGCCGACAGTTTCCACCTTC. The rearrangement joins TRBV7-9 to TRBJ1-2; D is possibly TRBD1 (5 bases). Germline V gives CDR1 SEHNR, CDR2 FQNEAQ (reference sequence). The V and J ends lost 0 bases and 13 bases respectively, with 12 bases between them. The CDR3 is made up of 12 amino acids.

At least ten counts were recorded for this clonotype. The chain couples TRBV6-1 to TRBJ2-7; possible D gene TRBD2, 6 bases. Germline CDR1 MNHNS, CDR2 SASEGT. The CDR3 covers 15 residues. With 2 bases removed from V and 3 bases from J, the gap between germline ends came to 14 bases. The CDR3: CASSETGAGGYEQYF. CDR3 in DNA: TGTGCCAGCAGTGAAACGGGCGCCGGGGGCTACGAGCAGTACTTC.

This clonotype was detected many times. The V gene is TRBV6-2 or TRBV6-3, the J gene TRBJ2-7; 7 bases line up with TRBD1. Germline-derived CDR1 and CDR2 are MNHEY and SVGEGT. V was clipped by 6 bases and J by 1 base; unmatched bases: 15. This CDR3 has 17 residues. The CDR3 DNA follows: TGTGCCAGCAGCTACCCCGCCCAGACAGGGCCGTCCTACGAGCAGTACTTC. It encodes CASSYPAQTGPSYEQYF.

This clonotype was found many times. This sequence joins TRBV15 and TRBJ2-7; 8 bases are shared with TRBD1. This CDR3 is built from 13 residues. After removal of 4 bases from V and 7 bases from J, the junction contained 6 bases not matched to a gene. Germline CDR1 is LNHNV and CDR2 is YYDKDF (reference sequence). This CDR3 is CATSTADRVEQYF. DNA for the CDR3: TGTGCCACCAGCACCGCGGACAGGGTTGAGCAGTACTTC.

This clonotype was seen many times. CDR3 residues: CAIGQGEAYGYTF. The CDR3 DNA reads as TGTGCCATTGGGCAGGGGGAAGCCTATGGCTACACCTTC. The chain combines TRBV10-3 with TRBJ1-2, with TRBD1 matching over 7 bases. J was trimmed by 4 bases and V by 9 bases; bases with no gene match: 8. The CDR3 length is 13 residues. CDR1 is ENHRY and CDR2 is SYGVKD in the germline V gene.

Ten or more counts support this clonotype. The chain couples TRBV7-6 to TRBJ2-5; D may be TRBD1 or TRBD2 (5 bases each). With 4 bases removed from V and 0 bases from J, the gap between germline ends came to 9 bases. CDR3 length: 14 residues. The germline CDR1 and CDR2 sequences are SGHVS and FNYEAQ. CDR3 sequence: CASSWGRNQETQYF. The CDR3 DNA is TGTGCCAGCAGCTGGGGACGGAACCAAGAGACCCAGTACTTC.

This clonotype was counted ten times or more. The chain employs TRBV20-1 and TRBJ2-7, with D hard to call. The CDR3 totals 12 residues. V lost 2 bases and J lost 2, with 7 bases in between. The germline CDR1 and CDR2 sequences are DFQATT and SNEGSKA (reference sequence). The CDR3 loop is CSARSSPYEQYF. CDR3 in DNA: TGCAGTGCTAGAAGCAGCCCCTACGAGCAGTACTTC.

CDR3 protein: CASSGGTVLLYGYTF. CDR3 DNA sequence: TGTGCCAGCAGCGGAGGGACAGTACTGCTCTATGGCTACACCTTC. The chain links TRBV13 to TRBJ1-2, with TRBD1 matching over 7 bases. The V segment lost 5 bases and the J segment 4 bases; nucleotides outside the gene matches: 10. Germline CDR1 PRHDT, CDR2 FYEKMQ (reference sequence). There are 15 residues in the CDR3. Combining the CDR3 with reference TRBV13 and TRBJ1-2 gives the whole variable domain AAGVIQSPRHLIKEKRETATLKCYPIPRHDTVYWYQQGPGQDPQFLISFYEKMQSDKGSIPDRFSAQQFSDYHSELNMSSLELGDSALYFCASSGGTVLLYGYTFGSGTRLTVV.

The rearrangement links TRBV7-2 to TRBJ2-3; tentatively, D is TRBD1 (5 bases). V lost 3 bases, J lost 3 bases, and 13 bases lay in between. The CDR3 length is 15 residues. CDR1 is SGHTA, CDR2 FQGNSA, per germline. The CDR3 region is CASSLSQGFTDTQYF. The CDR3 nucleotides read TGTGCCAGCAGCTTGAGCCAGGGATTTACAGATACGCAGTATTTT.

This clonotype appeared many times. This sequence joins TRBV30 and TRBJ2-7; TRBD2 might be the D (6 bases). Trimming shortened V by 0 bases and J by 3 bases, and 9 bases separated the two germline ends. Germline values: CDR1 GTSNPN, CDR2 SVGIG (reference sequence). There are 13 residues in the CDR3. The CDR3 is CAWSVMGGYEQYF. CDR3 coding DNA: TGTGCCTGGAGTGTAATGGGAGGCTACGAGCAGTACTTC.

The chain couples TRBV28 to TRBJ1-2; D gene uncertain. The CDR3 is made up of 15 amino acids. Germline V gives CDR1 MDHEN, CDR2 SYDVKM. V was cut by 5 bases and J by 8 bases, with 21 bases left in between. The CDR3 reads CASSPSFTSPWGYTF. DNA of the CDR3: TGTGCCAGCAGTCCCTCTTTTACATCCCCTTGGGGCTACACCTTC.

The chain links TRBV6-5 to TRBJ2-2; TRBD1 might be the D (6 bases). The ends were cut back, 4 bases at V and 3 bases at J, with 12 bases in the middle. The CDR3 runs 15 residues. The germline CDR1 and CDR2 sequences are MNHEY and SVGAGI. The DNA for the CDR3 is TGTGCCAGCAGTTCCAGGGGCGAGTACACCGGGGAGCTGTTTTTT. Protein sequence: CASSSRGEYTGELFF.

On this clonotype itself: A junction boundary mismatches the germline segment, possibly from a read error. The chain carries TRBV29-1 and TRBJ2-7, with TRBD2 matching over 7 bases. Germline V gives CDR1 SQVTM, CDR2 ANQGSEA. The CDR3 has 11 residues. The CDR3 DNA reads as TGCAGCGTTGGGGGCGAGGGGACTAACATGTTC. Translated, it gives CSVGGEGTNMF.

The sample holds many counts of this clonotype. V is TRBV6-1 and J is TRBJ1-2, with a tentative D call TRBD1 (6 bases). The CDR3 contains 13 residues. Germline loops: CDR1 MNHNS, CDR2 SASEGT. Trimming took off 6 bases at V and 12 bases at J, with 20 bases between the two ends. The CDR3 DNA reads as TGTGCCAGCAGAAACGGGGGGCGTGCCCTGGACACCTTC. It is translated as CASRNGGRALDTF.

This clonotype showed up just a few times. The CDR3 nucleotides are TGCAGTCTGACTAGCGCGAACACCGGGGAGCTGTTTTTT. It is translated as CSLTSANTGELFF. V usage is TRBV29-1 and J usage is TRBJ2-2; 8 positions agree with TRBD2. Germline assignment: CDR1 SQVTM and CDR2 ANQGSEA. The CDR3 contains 13 residues.

The J gene is TRBJ2-5, the V gene TRBV27, with 8 positions matching TRBD1. Germline lookup yields CDR1 MNHEY and CDR2 SMNVEV (reference sequence). CDR3 length: 16 residues. V lost 1 base to trimming and J lost 4 bases; unmatched junction nucleotides: 8. The CDR3 protein is CASSLYLQGALETQYF. The CDR3 DNA reads as TGTGCCAGCAGTTTATACCTCCAGGGGGCTCTAGAGACCCAGTACTTC.

This clonotype was seen a handful of times. In DNA, the CDR3 is TGTGCCAGCATGGCTAGCTTAAAGGATCGCGTGGACACCGGGGAGCTGTTTTTT. This gives the protein CASMASLKDRVDTGELFF. This rearrangement joins TRBV2 to TRBJ2-2, with D perhaps TRBD2 (5 bases). Trimming removed 7 bases from V and 3 bases from J, with 24 bases in between. Per the germline V gene, CDR1 is SNHLY and CDR2 is FYNNEI. This CDR3 has 18 residues.